This T cell receptor (beta chain) was identified in a study of control samples from healthy donors and cancer patients (dated by TCRdb to 2020 to 2022). Details on this clone: Its antigen is still unknown. The input lacks base qualities; no much larger clone sits a single base away.

The library was made by the immunoSEQ multiplex PCR assay. TCRdb retrieved this table from immuneACCESS and kept in-frame rearrangements only. Not all clones are present; in checked studies, unresolved V genes account for under half, and no reason is known for the remainder. The sample records approximately 41,000 clones, around 94% of which are singletons. The ten largest clonotypes hold 20% to 30% of the sample. Measured from the cysteine to the phenylalanine, the CDR3 is 16 residues long. The kept DNA is CDR3 alone, 48 bases in frame from the first base. The germline V gene encodes CDR1 SGHRS and CDR2 YFSETQ. At the junction V is shortened by 2 bases and J by 2 bases; bases outside the gene matches: 7.

Sequenced material: blood. This receptor was obtained from a man aged 55 to 69 in good health. The chain joins TRBV5-1 to TRBJ2-5; 9 bases in the middle match TRBD1. The CDR3 reads as follows: CASSFSGTGLQETQYF. The DNA reads as follows: TGCGCCAGCAGCTTCTCCGGGACAGGGCTTCAAGAGACCCAGTACTTC.